The 14 T cell receptor beta chains below all came from one sample that was sequenced in a study of blood T cell repertoires in COVID-19. Assay: immunoSEQ multiplex PCR; the TCRdb copy retains only in-frame clones and omits some. The table has 160,000 or so clones, 70% to 90% seen once. The sample was peripheral blood. The receptors were sampled from a man in his fifties or sixties with acute or convalescent COVID-19.

The chain recombines TRBV7-2 with TRBJ2-1; 10 positions agree with TRBD2. Germline loops: CDR1 SGHTA, CDR2 FQGNSA. CDR3 length: 18 residues. J gave up 7 bases and V 5 bases, and 17 bases lay outside the gene matches. This chain's CDR3 is CASSRDSPLAGAQNEQFF. The CDR3 nucleotides read TGTGCCAGCAGCCGCGATTCCCCCCTAGCGGGGGCTCAGAATGAGCAGTTCTTC.

The V call is TRBV12-3 or TRBV12-4, the J call TRBJ2-5; 8 bases are shared with TRBD1. The CDR3 is made up of 13 amino acids. V shed 6 bases and J 2 bases; nucleotides not matched to a gene: 2. CDR3: CASRRTGQETQYF. DNA for the CDR3: TGTGCCAGCAGGAGGACAGGGCAAGAGACCCAGTACTTC.

The table lists this clone with a few counts. The sample contains more than one DNA sequence encoding this CDR3. This chain joins TRBV18 and TRBJ1-2; 7 bases are a match to TRBD1. Germline values: CDR1 KGHSH, CDR2 LQKENI. The CDR3 extends over 13 amino acids. J lost 7 bases, V lost 3 bases, and 5 bases had no gene match. CDR3 sequence reads: CASSPDRAGGYTF. The CDR3 bases are TGTGCCAGCTCACCCGACAGGGCTGGTGGCTACACCTTC.

CDR3 protein: CASSQGSRQPQHF. The CDR3 DNA reads as TGTGCCAGCAGCCAGGGTTCCAGGCAGCCCCAGCATTTT. The chain uses TRBV3-1 (or the pseudogene TRBV3-2) and TRBJ1-5; D remains ambiguous. Germline CDR1 reads LGHDT; CDR2 reads YNNKEL (reference sequence). This CDR3 contains 13 residues. V was trimmed by 3 bases and J by 7 bases, leaving 10 bases between them.

V gene TRBV19 combines with J gene TRBJ1-2; the D gene is possibly TRBD1 (6 bases). This CDR3 is built from 13 residues. In germline, CDR1 is LNHDA, CDR2 SQIVND (reference sequence). Trimming cost V 8 bases and J 0 bases, with 10 bases left between them. CDR3 loop: CASSNRANYGYTF. For the CDR3, the DNA is TGTGCCAGTTCGAACAGGGCTAACTATGGCTACACCTTC.

This clone occurred once. The rearrangement links TRBV18 to TRBJ2-2, with 11 nucleotides matching TRBD2. CDR1 is KGHSH, CDR2 LQKENI, per germline. Trimming at V came to 0 bases and at J to 1 base, leaving 1 base not matched to a gene. The CDR3 is 17 amino acids. CDR3 in DNA: TGTGCCAGCTCACCACCCGGACTAGCGGGGAACACCGGGGAGCTGTTTTTT. It encodes CASSPPGLAGNTGELFF. Drawing the rest from reference TRBV18 and TRBJ2-2, the complete variable domain is NAGVMQNPRHLVRRRGQEARLRCSPMKGHSHVYWYRQLPEEGLKFMVYLQKENIIDESGMPKERFSAEFPKEGPSILRIQQVVRGDSAAYFCASSPPGLAGNTGELFFGEGSRLTVL.

The chain links TRBV28 to TRBJ2-6; possible D gene TRBD2, 5 bases. The CDR3 is 15 residues long. Between the trimmed V and J ends, which lost 6 bases and 0 bases, there was a span of 9 bases. Per the germline V gene, CDR1 is MDHEN and CDR2 is SYDVKM. CDR3: CASSPGGSGANVLTF. In DNA form, the CDR3 reads TGTGCCAGCAGCCCCGGAGGCTCTGGGGCCAACGTCCTGACTTTC.

The chain uses TRBV5-8 and TRBJ1-4; 8 bases line up with TRBD1. Germline V gene data show CDR1 as SGHTS and CDR2 as YDEGEE. V trimming: 4 bases; J trimming: 3 bases; junction bases outside the gene matches: 5. This CDR3 contains 15 residues. CDR3 nucleotide sequence: TGTGCCAGCAGCCTTAGGACAGGGCCTAATGAAAAACTGTTTTTT. Its protein is CASSLRTGPNEKLFF. Supplemented by reference TRBV5-8 and TRBJ1-4, the full variable domain reads EAGVTQSPTHLIKTRGQQATLRCSPISGHTSVYWYQQALGLGLQFLLWYDEGEERNRGNFPPRFSGRQFPNYSSELNVNALELEDSALYLCASSLRTGPNEKLFFGSGTQLSVL.

This chain joins TRBV6-6 and TRBJ1-5, with TRBD1 matching over 7 bases. The CDR3 has 15 amino acids. The V segment lost 5 bases and the J segment 2 bases; nucleotides outside the gene matches: 6. In germline, CDR1 is MNHNY, CDR2 SVGAGI (reference sequence). CDR3 coding DNA: TGTGCCAGCAGTGAGACAGGGTTTGGCAATCAGCCCCAGCATTTT. As protein: CASSETGFGNQPQHF.

V gene TRBV6-5 combines with J gene TRBJ1-2; TRBD1 matches 8 bases. CDR3 length: 15 amino acids. The V gene end was trimmed by 6 bases and the J gene end by 8 bases; junction bases not matched to a gene: 14. Germline CDR1 is MNHEY and CDR2 is SVGAGI. The CDR3 nucleotides read TGTGCCAGCAGCATACTCCTCGGACAGGGTGAAGGCTACACCTTC. As protein: CASSILLGQGEGYTF.

The rearrangement links TRBV7-8 to TRBJ2-7; TRBD1 might be the D (5 bases). V lost 0 bases and J 3 bases, leaving 9 bases between the germline ends. Germline V gene sequence: CDR1 SGHVS, CDR2 FQNEAQ. The CDR3 runs to 14 residues. The CDR3 DNA sequence: TGTGCCAGCAGCTTAGCAACAGGATACTACGAGCAGTACTTC. Protein: CASSLATGYYEQYF.

The chain uses TRBV19 and TRBJ2-3; the match to TRBD2 covers 12 bases. Per the germline V gene, CDR1 is LNHDA and CDR2 is SQIVND (reference sequence). Unmatched junction bases numbered 6, after V lost 5 bases and J lost 6 bases. The CDR3 has 15 amino acids. The CDR3 here is CASSPSGGALDTQYF. The CDR3, as DNA: TGTGCCAGTAGTCCTAGCGGGGGGGCTTTGGATACGCAGTATTTT.

The rearrangement uses TRBV4-1 and TRBJ2-7; TRBD2 aligns across 9 bases. The ends lost 4 bases at V and 7 bases at J; junction bases unmatched: 11. The CDR3 has 15 amino acids. Germline CDR1 and CDR2: MGHRA and YSYEKL. The CDR3 reads CASSRAPSGEWEQYF. CDR3 nucleotides: TGCGCCAGCAGCCGGGCCCCTAGCGGGGAATGGGAGCAGTACTTC.

J is TRBJ2-1 and V is TRBV2, with 7 bases matching TRBD2. The V gene end was trimmed by 0 bases and the J gene end by 5 bases; junction bases not matched to a gene: 4. The CDR3 is 15 amino acids. Per germline, CDR1 SNHLY and CDR2 FYNNEI. CDR3 protein: CASSEAGRADNEQFF. The CDR3 region has the DNA TGTGCCAGCAGTGAAGCGGGGAGGGCCGACAATGAGCAGTTCTTC.